The T cell receptor (beta chain) described here comes from a study of blood T cell repertoires in COVID-19. Whole-study context: From the United States, Italy and Spain came samples of acute and convalescent COVID-19. The analysed material was cDNA or gDNA that came from T cells, B-cell-depleted T cells, or PBMCs.

Authors' processing steps: Reference gene primer amplification in the assay estimated nucleated cell counts. Method: immunoSEQ multiplex PCR; TCRdb's copy keeps in-frame clones and lacks some. Clonal size and the V and J genes are those of that table, whereas D and trimming came from the DNA. The sample has under 250,000 clones, around 90% seen once. The sample consisted of peripheral blood. The sequence derives from a man aged 55 to 70 who had recovered from COVID-19.

The CDR3 DNA sequence: TGCGCCAGCAGCCAAGGGAGCCGATCCTACGAGCAGTACTTC. Its translation: CASSQGSRSYEQYF. The chain recombines TRBV4-3 with TRBJ2-7; unclear D gene. Germline V gives CDR1 LGHNA, CDR2 YSLEER. The ends were cut back, 1 base at V and 1 base at J, with 8 bases in the middle. This CDR3 is 14 amino acids long.